The 8 T cell receptor beta chains in this list originate from one sample, sequenced in a study of blood T cell repertoires in COVID-19 (TCRdb year 2020). Libraries came from the immunoSEQ multiplex PCR assay. TCRdb obtained this table from immuneACCESS and retained in-frame rearrangements with V and J assigned. These tables miss some clones; where compared with another copy, unresolved V genes account for less than half of the shortfall, and the remainder is unexplained. The sample profile shows 75,000 to 90,000 clones; approximately 80% of them were found once. The ten top clones hold 15% to 20% of the sample. The specimen was peripheral blood. Source of these receptors: a man aged 80 or over with active or convalescent COVID-19.

V usage is TRBV7-8 and J usage is TRBJ2-3, with a tentative D call TRBD2 (6 bases). This CDR3 comprises 16 residues. The ends were cut back, 0 bases at V and 0 bases at J, with 10 bases in the middle. Germline V gives CDR1 SGHVS, CDR2 FQNEAQ. The CDR3 bases are TGTGCCAGCAGCTTAGCGCTCAGCGGGAGCACAGATACGCAGTATTTT. The encoded protein is CASSLALSGSTDTQYF. Together with reference TRBV7-8 and TRBJ2-3, the CDR3 gives the full variable domain: GAGVSQSPRYKVAKRGQDVALRCDPISGHVSLFWYQQALGQGPEFLTYFQNEAQLDKSGLPSDRFFAERPEGSVSTLKIQRTQQEDSAVYLCASSLALSGSTDTQYFGPGTRLTVL.

The chain joins TRBV4-1 to TRBJ2-2; D unclear. The CDR3 extends over 15 amino acids. V gave up 1 base and J gave up 1 base, with 7 bases separating them. CDR1 is MGHRA, CDR2 YSYEKL, per germline. CDR3 residues: CASSQATQNTGELFF. CDR3 coding DNA: TGCGCCAGCAGCCAAGCGACTCAGAACACCGGGGAGCTGTTTTTT.

The rearrangement joins TRBV3-1 (or the pseudogene TRBV3-2) to TRBJ1-3; D not certain. This CDR3 comprises 15 residues. Germline V gene data show CDR1 as LGHDT and CDR2 as YNNKEL (reference sequence). Between the trimmed V and J ends, which lost 3 bases and 1 base, there was a span of 10 bases. The CDR3 spells CASSQNVGSGNTIYF. CDR3 nucleotides: TGTGCCAGCAGCCAGAACGTCGGGTCTGGAAACACCATATATTTT.

This chain joins TRBV9 and TRBJ2-3, with 8 bases fitting TRBD2. Per germline, CDR1 SGDLS and CDR2 YYNGEE. This CDR3 region has 15 residues. The V gene end was trimmed by 1 base and the J gene end by 2 bases; junction bases not matched to a gene: 3. The CDR3 nucleotides read TGTGCCAGCAGCGTAACGGGGGGGATCACAGATACGCAGTATTTT. Its translation is CASSVTGGITDTQYF.

This clone has a single count. CDR3 sequence: CASSWQSANYGYTF. DNA for the CDR3: TGTGCCAGTAGTTGGCAGAGCGCTAACTATGGCTACACCTTC. The V call is TRBV19, the J call TRBJ1-2; D ambiguous. The CDR3 totals 14 residues. Trimming took off 5 bases at V and 0 bases at J, with 10 bases between the two ends. Per the germline V gene, CDR1 is LNHDA and CDR2 is SQIVND (reference sequence).

This chain uses TRBV2 with TRBJ1-1; no reliable D call. The CDR3 runs to 13 residues. Deletions cut 6 bases from V and 1 base from J, with 9 bases between. Germline V gene sequence: CDR1 SNHLY, CDR2 FYNNEI. In DNA form, the CDR3 reads TGTGCCAGCAGCGAACGCGAGAACACTGAAGCTTTCTTT. Protein sequence: CASSERENTEAFF.

The chain is built from TRBV11-2 and TRBJ2-2; the D is unclear. Germline CDR1 reads SGHAT; CDR2 reads FQNNGV. V was clipped by 1 base and J by 0 bases, with 6 bases between them. This CDR3 spans 15 amino acids. The CDR3 bases are TGTGCCAGCAGCTTAGGCGGTTCGAACACCGGGGAGCTGTTTTTT. Translated: CASSLGGSNTGELFF.

The chain couples TRBV5-1 to TRBJ2-1; 14 nucleotides agree with TRBD2. CDR1 is SGHRS, CDR2 YFSETQ, per germline. V was clipped by 6 bases and J by 8 bases; unmatched bases: 7. The CDR3 runs 15 residues. The CDR3 loop is CASKIGTSGRDEQFF. The CDR3, as DNA: TGCGCCAGCAAAATCGGGACTAGCGGGAGAGATGAGCAGTTCTTC.